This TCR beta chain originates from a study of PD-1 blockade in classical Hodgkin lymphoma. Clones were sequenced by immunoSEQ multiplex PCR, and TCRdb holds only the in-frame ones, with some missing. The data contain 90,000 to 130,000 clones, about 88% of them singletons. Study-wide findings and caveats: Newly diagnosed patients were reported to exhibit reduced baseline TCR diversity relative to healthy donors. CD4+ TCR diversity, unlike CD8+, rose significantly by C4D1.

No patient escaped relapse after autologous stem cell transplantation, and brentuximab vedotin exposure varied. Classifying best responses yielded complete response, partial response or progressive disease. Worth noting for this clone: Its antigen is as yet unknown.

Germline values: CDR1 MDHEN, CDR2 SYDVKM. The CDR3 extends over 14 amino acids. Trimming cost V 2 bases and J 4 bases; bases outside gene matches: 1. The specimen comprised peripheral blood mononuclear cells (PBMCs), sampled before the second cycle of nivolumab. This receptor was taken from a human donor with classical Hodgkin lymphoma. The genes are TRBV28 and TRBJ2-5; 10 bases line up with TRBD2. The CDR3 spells CASSLIAGGETQYF. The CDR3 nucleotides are TGTGCCAGCAGTTTAATAGCGGGAGGAGAGACCCAGTACTTC.